The 16 T cell receptor beta chains given below trace back to one sample, sequenced in a study of cytomegalovirus exposure and HLA in healthy donors. 60 Vbeta and 13 Jbeta primers were used in PCR. Assay used: immunoSEQ multiplex PCR; TCRdb lists only in-frame clones, some missing. Of roughly 220,000 clones listed, roughly 84% are singletons. Sample: PBMCs. The source of these receptors is a man over 45 in good health and CMV-seronegative.

Concerning this clone: The identical CDR3 is also encoded by other nucleotide sequences in the sample. The chain couples TRBV27 to TRBJ2-3; 7 bases map to TRBD2. V was clipped by 2 bases and J by 2 bases; unmatched bases: 4. Germline CDR1 MNHEY, CDR2 SMNVEV (reference sequence). The CDR3 spans 15 residues. The CDR3 sequence is CASSLREGLTDTQYF. In DNA form, the CDR3 reads TGTGCCAGCAGTTTAAGGGAGGGCCTCACAGATACGCAGTATTTT.

The chain joins TRBV5-1 to TRBJ2-5, with 10 bases matching TRBD1. Germline assignment: CDR1 SGHRS and CDR2 YFSETQ. After removal of 0 bases from V and 2 bases from J, the junction contained 1 base not matched to a gene. There are 15 residues in the CDR3. The CDR3 here is CASSLGDRGQETQYF. CDR3 sequence (DNA): TGCGCCAGCAGCTTGGGGGACAGGGGTCAAGAGACCCAGTACTTC.

The sample holds a few counts of this clone. V usage is TRBV4-2 and J usage is TRBJ2-7; 13 nucleotides agree with TRBD2. J gave up 6 bases and V 0 bases, and 5 bases lay outside the gene matches. The CDR3 is 16 amino acids. CDR1 and CDR2 (germline): LGHNA, YNFKEQ. As DNA, the CDR3 is TGTGCCAGCAGCCAAGATTCGACTAGCGGGAGGCGCGAGCAGTACTTC. It specifies CASSQDSTSGRREQYF.

V is TRBV6-5 and J is TRBJ1-2; D uncertain. CDR1 is MNHEY, CDR2 SVGAGI, per germline. The CDR3 is made up of 15 amino acids. V was pared by 0 bases and J by 4 bases, with 12 bases between. This CDR3 is CASSYSTRSGYGYTF. The CDR3 region has the DNA TGTGCCAGCAGTTACTCCACCCGGTCTGGCTATGGCTACACCTTC.

This clone was recorded a few times. The rearrangement uses TRBV13 and TRBJ2-2; 11 bases agree with TRBD2. The trim removed 3 bases at V and 3 bases at J, leaving 3 bases unmatched. Germline V gene sequence: CDR1 PRHDT, CDR2 FYEKMQ (reference sequence). CDR3 length: 16 amino acids. CDR3 bases: TGTGCCAGCAGCTTTAGCGGGAGGGCCGACACCGGGGAGCTGTTTTTT. Its translation: CASSFSGRADTGELFF.

The chain recombines TRBV15 with TRBJ2-2, with TRBD1 identical over 8 bases. Germline lookup yields CDR1 LNHNV and CDR2 YYDKDF (reference sequence). Germline trimming cut 8 bases from V and 2 bases from J; bases unmatched to any gene: 4. The CDR3 runs to 14 residues. The DNA for the CDR3 is TGTGCCACCGGGCAGGGGGCAAACACCGGGGAGCTGTTTTTT. This sequence encodes CATGQGANTGELFF.

The V call is TRBV4-1, the J call TRBJ1-5; TRBD1 might be the D (5 bases). Per germline, CDR1 MGHRA and CDR2 YSYEKL. CDR3 size: 14 residues. Trimming removed 5 bases from V and 0 bases from J, with 8 bases in between. In DNA form, the CDR3 reads TGCGCCAGCAGCTTCGACAGTAGCAATCAGCCCCAGCATTTT. Translating gives CASSFDSSNQPQHF.

The chain uses TRBV7-8 and TRBJ1-1; D gene unclear. Germline loops: CDR1 SGHVS, CDR2 FQNEAQ. Trimming took 5 bases from V and 0 from J, leaving 10 bases between them. The length of the CDR3 is 14 residues. The CDR3 DNA follows: TGTGCCAGCAGCCCTGCCGGTCTGAACACTGAAGCTTTCTTT. Its protein product is CASSPAGLNTEAFF.

The V gene is TRBV5-4, the J gene TRBJ2-2; TRBD2 matches at 7 bases. From germline, CDR1 is SGHNT and CDR2 YYREEE (reference sequence). The junction had 12 bases not matched to a gene; V was cut back by 7 bases and J by 0 bases. This CDR3 spans 17 amino acids. DNA of the CDR3: TGTGCCAGCGGATTTGGCGGGAGTCACGCGAACACCGGGGAGCTGTTTTTT. Amino acids: CASGFGGSHANTGELFF.

The genes are TRBV29-1 and TRBJ1-1; possible D gene TRBD1, 6 bases. The V end was cut by 6 bases, the J end by 1 base, with 24 bases between. Germline V gives CDR1 SQVTM, CDR2 ANQGSEA. This CDR3 contains 17 residues. The CDR3 region is CSVPGYTGRKGNTEAFF. As DNA, the CDR3 is TGCAGCGTCCCTGGGTACACAGGGCGAAAGGGGAACACTGAAGCTTTCTTT.

This sequence joins TRBV11-2 and TRBJ1-4, with D possibly TRBD1 on 5 matching bases. Deletions cut 1 base from V and 8 bases from J, with 14 bases between. CDR1 is SGHAT and CDR2 is FQNNGV in the germline V gene. The CDR3 totals 15 residues. The CDR3 spells CASSLGLRVGEKLFF. CDR3 in DNA: TGTGCCAGCAGCTTAGGTCTCAGGGTTGGGGAAAAACTGTTTTTT. The entire variable domain, with the rest obtained from reference TRBV11-2 and TRBJ1-4, is as follows: EAGVAQSPRYKIIEKRQSVAFWCNPISGHATLYWYQQILGQGPKLLIQFQNNGVVDDSQLPKDRFSAERLKGVDSTLKIQPAKLEDSAVYLCASSLGLRVGEKLFFGSGTQLSVL.

The chain couples TRBV2 to TRBJ2-2; D is unclear. The CDR3 totals 13 residues. V lost 8 bases to trimming and J lost 1 base, with 8 bases between them. From germline, CDR1 is SNHLY and CDR2 FYNNEI. The CDR3: CASGGQNTGELFF. CDR3 nucleotide sequence: TGTGCCAGCGGTGGGCAGAACACCGGGGAGCTGTTTTTT.

This clone was counted only a few times. V is TRBV6-5 and J is TRBJ1-1; TRBD1 might be the D (6 bases). V was shortened by 2 bases and J by 1 base, with 14 bases between the two germline ends. The CDR3 loop spans 16 amino acids. Germline lookup yields CDR1 MNHEY and CDR2 SVGAGI. CDR3 residues: CASSYLTGTRNTEAFF. CDR3 in DNA: TGTGCCAGCAGTTACCTCACCGGGACAAGGAACACTGAAGCTTTCTTT.

The V gene is TRBV6-1, the J gene TRBJ2-3; possibly TRBD1 for D (6 bases). Trimming cost V 8 bases and J 4 bases, with 13 bases left between them. Germline CDR1 and CDR2: MNHNS and SASEGT. The CDR3 runs 13 residues. CDR3 residues: CASPGHRADTQYF. CDR3 in DNA: TGTGCCAGCCCGGGACATCGCGCAGATACGCAGTATTTT.

J is TRBJ1-2 and V is TRBV11-1; perhaps TRBD1 as D (5 bases). The length of the CDR3 is 19 residues. Trimming shortened V by 1 base and J by 0 bases, and 21 bases separated the two germline ends. CDR1 is SGHAT and CDR2 is FQDESV in the germline V gene (reference sequence). The CDR3 is CASSLGGWGDVLANYGYTF. CDR3 coding DNA: TGTGCCAGCAGCTTAGGGGGGTGGGGGGACGTTCTCGCTAACTATGGCTACACCTTC.

Written as DNA, the CDR3 is TGTGCCAGCAGACTGGACACCTACGAGCAGTACTTC. Its translation is CASRLDTYEQYF. The chain joins TRBV2 to TRBJ2-7, with D possibly TRBD1 on 5 matching bases. The CDR3 extends over 12 amino acids. V was trimmed by 6 bases and J by 2 bases, leaving 8 bases between them. Germline-derived CDR1 and CDR2 are SNHLY and FYNNEI. Supplemented by reference TRBV2 and TRBJ2-7, the full variable domain reads EPEVTQTPSHQVTQMGQEVILRCVPISNHLYFYWYRQILGQKVEFLVSFYNNEISEKSEIFDDQFSVERPDGSNFTLKIRSTKLEDSAMYFCASRLDTYEQYFGPGTRLTVT.